Listed here is a single TCR beta chain. Its antigen is not identified. The germline CDR1 and CDR2 sequences are KGHSH and LQKENI. Between the trimmed V and J ends, which lost 3 bases and 4 bases, there was a span of 18 bases. The CDR3 runs to 17 residues. The data derive from a study of CD4 T cells in relation to SARS-CoV-2 and coronaviruses. Across the study: After roughly 11 days of antigen culture, PBMC TCR beta CDR3s were sequenced.

Naive or memory CD4+ cells were cultured 1:1 with T cell-depleted PBMCs plus CEF. Assay: immunoSEQ multiplex PCR; the TCRdb copy retains only in-frame clones and omits some. This table holds tens of thousands of clones, around 80% found once. The sample consisted of memory CD4+ T cells from PBMCs, cultured in vitro. The chain recombines TRBV18 with TRBJ2-2; a possible D gene is TRBD2 (6 bases). This sequence originates from an adult with COVID-19. The CDR3 coding sequence is TGTGCCAGCTCACCGTTAGCGGTAACCCTCGCCACCGGGGAGCTGTTTTTT. This translates into CASSPLAVTLATGELFF.